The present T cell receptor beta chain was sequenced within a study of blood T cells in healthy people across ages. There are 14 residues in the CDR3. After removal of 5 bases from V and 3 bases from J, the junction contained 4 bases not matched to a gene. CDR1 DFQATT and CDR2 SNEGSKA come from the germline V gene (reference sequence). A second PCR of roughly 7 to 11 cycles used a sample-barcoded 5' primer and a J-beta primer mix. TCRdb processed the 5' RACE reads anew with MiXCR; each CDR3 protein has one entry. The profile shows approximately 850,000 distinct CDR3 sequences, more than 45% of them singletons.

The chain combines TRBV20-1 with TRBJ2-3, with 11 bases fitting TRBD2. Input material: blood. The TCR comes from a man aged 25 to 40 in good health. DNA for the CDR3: TGCAGTGCTCCAGCTAGCGGGGGGACAGATACGCAGTATTTT. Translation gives CSAPASGGTDTQYF.